These 30 T cell receptor beta chains came from one sample sequenced in a study of blood T cells in healthy people across ages. The use of a sample-barcoded 5' primer and a J-beta primer mix characterized a second PCR of roughly 6 to 11 cycles. TCRdb redid the calling of the 5' RACE reads with MiXCR, one entry per CDR3 protein. This table holds about 800,000 distinct CDR3 sequences, just under 25% found once. In addition, the sample was reused for a study of T cells of mothers and their children.

Sequenced input: blood. Receptors were obtained from a boy younger than 18 in good health.

V and J are TRBV20-1 and TRBJ2-5; 7 bases are a match to TRBD2. CDR3 length equals 14 residues. With 0 bases clipped from V and 6 bases from J, the junction kept 7 bases outside the gene matches. CDR1 and CDR2 from the germline V gene are DFQATT and SNEGSKA (reference sequence). The DNA of the CDR3 is TGCAGTGCTAGAGAACGGGGGGAAAGGAAGACCCAGTACTTC. This gives the protein CSARERGERKTQYF.

Only a few counts were recorded for this clonotype. V usage is TRBV15 and J usage is TRBJ2-5; 10 bases are a match to TRBD2. Germline CDR1 is LNHNV and CDR2 is YYDKDF (reference sequence). V lost 5 bases to trimming and J lost 4 bases; unmatched junction nucleotides: 16. This CDR3 comprises 18 residues. Here the CDR3 reads CATSGESSGRLGTETQYF. The CDR3 nucleotides are TGTGCCACCAGCGGTGAAAGTAGCGGGAGGCTCGGGACAGAGACCCAGTACTTC.

A word on this clonotype: Germline is not matched at one junction end, which may reflect a read error. The rearrangement uses TRBV6-4 and TRBJ1-2; the D is unclear. The CDR3 extends over 12 amino acids. CDR1 and CDR2 (germline): MRHNA, SNTAGT. This CDR3 is CASSDSTDYLFF. The CDR3 DNA reads TGTGCCAGCAGTGACTCAACAGATTACCTCTTCTTC.

This clonotype was counted only a few times. The chain combines TRBV7-9 with TRBJ2-7, with 7 bases identical to TRBD2. V was clipped by 3 bases and J by 3 bases; unmatched bases: 5. CDR3 length: 14 residues. Per the germline V gene, CDR1 is SEHNR and CDR2 is FQNEAQ (reference sequence). CDR3 coding DNA: TGTGCCAGCAGCTTGACAGCGGGGATCTACGAGCAGTACTTC. Its translation is CASSLTAGIYEQYF.

V gene TRBV20-1 combines with J gene TRBJ2-1, with D unclear. Germline CDR1 is DFQATT and CDR2 is SNEGSKA (reference sequence). The CDR3 loop spans 14 amino acids. V was trimmed by 3 bases and J by 0 bases, leaving 9 bases between them. This chain's CDR3 is CSASKESSYNEQFF. The CDR3 DNA follows: TGCAGTGCTAGTAAGGAGAGCTCCTACAATGAGCAGTTCTTC.

V is TRBV2 and J is TRBJ1-6; TRBD1 might be the D (5 bases). This CDR3 is 15 amino acids long. Germline CDR1 SNHLY, CDR2 FYNNEI. Trimming stripped 5 bases from V and 4 bases from J, with 12 bases between. The CDR3 protein is CASSHRDFYNSPLHF. For the CDR3, the DNA is TGTGCCAGCAGTCACCGGGACTTTTATAATTCACCCCTCCACTTT.

In its sample, this clonotype was seen a few times. The chain uses TRBV12-3 or TRBV12-4 and TRBJ2-7; 9 bases align to TRBD2. V was pared by 1 base and J by 2 bases, with 6 bases of the junction left unmatched. This CDR3 is built from 16 residues. The CDR3 protein is CASSLGSGGPPYEQYF. CDR3 coding DNA: TGTGCCAGCAGTTTAGGCAGCGGGGGGCCCCCCTACGAGCAGTACTTC.

The gene calls are TRBV29-1 and TRBJ2-7, with a possible D match to TRBD1 (5 bases). The CDR3 is 14 amino acids. Germline values: CDR1 SQVTM, CDR2 ANQGSEA. Trimming stripped 5 bases from V and 4 bases from J, with 18 bases between. The CDR3, as DNA: TGCAGCGTTCTAGTCCAGGGTCCCAATTACGAGCAGTACTTC. Amino acids: CSVLVQGPNYEQYF.

In its sample, this clonotype was seen many times. This chain connects TRBV13 to TRBJ2-7; D is perhaps TRBD2 (7 bases). The V end was cut by 10 bases, the J end by 7 bases, with 26 bases between. This CDR3 is 15 amino acids long. Germline-derived CDR1 and CDR2 are PRHDT and FYEKMQ (reference sequence). The DNA for the CDR3 is TGTGCCACCGCTCGGGGGGCAACGGGGTTCGGAGAGCAGTACTTC. The encoded protein is CATARGATGFGEQYF.

This clonotype was observed a handful of times. The rearrangement uses TRBV6-2 or TRBV6-3 and TRBJ2-1; D remains unclear. The J call may be faulty, since TRBJ2-5 better matches the DNA end. Looked up from germline, CDR1 is MNHEY and CDR2 is SVGEGT. The CDR3 totals 15 residues. DNA for the CDR3: TGTGCCAGCAGTTACACCCCTGACTTGAGGGAGACCCAGTACTTC. Its protein product is CASSYTPDLRETQYF.

This chain links TRBV5-1 with TRBJ2-4; D ambiguous. V shed 0 bases and J shed 1 base, with 11 bases lying between them. Germline loops: CDR1 SGHRS, CDR2 YFSETQ. The CDR3 is 16 residues long. In DNA, the CDR3 is TGCGCCAGCAGCTTGGAAATTGGGCTGGCCAAAAACATTCAGTACTTC. Protein: CASSLEIGLAKNIQYF.

This clonotype was seen a few times. The rearrangement joins TRBV29-1 to TRBJ2-5; perhaps TRBD1 as D (6 bases). TRBJ2-7 matches the DNA end more closely, so the J call is doubtful. The germline gives CDR1 SQVTM, CDR2 ANQGSEA. CDR3 length: 12 residues. The CDR3 bases are TGCAGCGTTGCAGGGGTCAGCTACGAGCAGTACTTC. Residues: CSVAGVSYEQYF.

This clonotype has more than one count but fewer than ten. The chain employs TRBV29-1 and TRBJ2-1, with 8 nucleotides matching TRBD2. This CDR3 contains 13 residues. The J segment lost 10 bases and the V segment lost 5 bases, leaving 10 bases of the junction unmatched. Germline V gene data show CDR1 as SQVTM and CDR2 as ANQGSEA. The CDR3 loop reads CSVLSGSNWEQFF. The CDR3 DNA reads as TGCAGCGTTTTAAGCGGGAGTAATTGGGAGCAGTTCTTC.

This CDR3 is CSGAQGIGETQYF. The CDR3 region has the DNA TGCAGCGGTGCACAGGGAATCGGGGAGACCCAGTACTTC. The chain recombines TRBV29-1 with TRBJ2-5; possibly TRBD1 for D (6 bases). The V gene lost 7 bases and the J gene lost 5 bases, with 17 bases spanning the gap. This CDR3 is built from 13 residues. CDR1 and CDR2 (germline): SQVTM, ANQGSEA.

This clonotype was detected only a few times. V usage is TRBV2 and J usage is TRBJ1-6; TRBD1 might be the D (5 bases). CDR3 length equals 14 residues. Trimming pared 3 bases from V and 9 bases from J, leaving 12 bases between. CDR1 is SNHLY and CDR2 is FYNNEI in the germline V gene. This CDR3 is CASSDSGPGSPLHF. The DNA of the CDR3 is TGTGCCAGCAGTGACTCGGGGCCGGGTTCACCCCTCCACTTT.

The chain has TRBV5-1 and TRBJ1-1; no firm D call. Germline values: CDR1 SGHRS, CDR2 YFSETQ. V was pared by 4 bases and J by 2 bases, with 12 bases between. This CDR3 has 14 residues. This CDR3 reads CASSGYELNTEAFF. In DNA, the CDR3 is TGCGCCAGCAGCGGATACGAACTAAACACTGAAGCTTTCTTT.

This clonotype was seen repeatedly, ten times or more. The V gene is TRBV29-1, the J gene TRBJ2-7; 8 bases are shared with TRBD2. V was clipped by 7 bases and J by 1 base; unmatched bases: 9. The CDR3 has 14 amino acids. CDR1 is SQVTM and CDR2 is ANQGSEA in the germline V gene. The CDR3 protein is CSASSGGLSYEQYF. The CDR3 nucleotides are TGCAGCGCCTCCAGCGGGGGCCTTTCCTACGAGCAGTACTTC.

This clonotype turned up a few times. This chain links TRBV11-2 with TRBJ2-5; 7 bases map to TRBD2. V shed 5 bases, J shed 1 base, and the junction held 7 bases outside the gene matches. CDR3 length: 15 residues. CDR1 is SGHAT, CDR2 FQNNGV, per germline. This CDR3 reads CASSAGGVSQETQYF. The CDR3 bases are TGTGCCAGCAGCGCTGGGGGGGTTAGCCAAGAGACCCAGTACTTC.

V is TRBV7-9 and J is TRBJ2-1, with 12 bases fitting TRBD2. This CDR3 spans 16 amino acids. Germline CDR1 reads SEHNR; CDR2 reads FQNEAQ (reference sequence). V trimming: 2 bases; J trimming: 3 bases; junction bases outside the gene matches: 2. For the CDR3, the DNA is TGTGCCAGCAGCTTATGGACTAGCGGGGACTACAATGAGCAGTTCTTC. As protein: CASSLWTSGDYNEQFF.

This clonotype appeared a few times. The chain recombines TRBV19 with TRBJ2-6; 7 nucleotides align to TRBD1. CDR3 length equals 18 residues. Trimming removed 6 bases from V and 1 base from J; junction bases left unmatched: 12. CDR1 and CDR2 (germline): LNHDA, SQIVND (reference sequence). The CDR3 coding sequence is TGTGCCAGTAGGAATCCCGGGACAGCGACGTCTGGGGCCAACGTCCTGACTTTC. Translated, it gives CASRNPGTATSGANVLTF.

This clonotype has just a few counts. The chain joins TRBV5-6 to TRBJ2-5, with TRBD2 matching 9 bases. This CDR3 has 16 residues. From germline, CDR1 is SGHDT and CDR2 YYEEEE. The ends lost 0 bases at V and 5 bases at J; junction bases unmatched: 8. The CDR3 sequence is CASSLGDSGRPETQYF. The CDR3 nucleotides read TGTGCCAGCAGCTTGGGGGATAGCGGGAGACCCGAGACCCAGTACTTC.

This rearrangement joins TRBV4-3 to TRBJ2-5; D is unresolved. The J call may be incorrect, as the DNA end agrees better with TRBJ2-7. The CDR3 is 15 amino acids. Germline CDR1 reads LGHNA; CDR2 reads YSLEER. The CDR3 protein is CASSQDRHAGYEQYF. The CDR3 DNA follows: TGCGCCAGCAGCCAAGACCGCCATGCCGGCTACGAGCAGTACTTC.

The J gene is TRBJ2-3, the V gene TRBV29-1; 8 bases are a match to TRBD2. V was clipped by 1 base and J by 3 bases; unmatched bases: 6. Germline CDR1 and CDR2: SQVTM and ANQGSEA. This CDR3 region has 15 residues. CDR3: CSVEVLAGRTDTQYF. CDR3 nucleotides: TGCAGCGTTGAAGTTTTAGCGGGACGGACAGATACGCAGTATTTT.

This chain joins TRBV13 and TRBJ1-5; TRBD1 matches at 7 bases. V dropped 1 base and J dropped 3; count of bases not matched to a gene: 6. The CDR3 loop spans 16 amino acids. Germline assignment: CDR1 PRHDT and CDR2 FYEKMQ (reference sequence). The CDR3 DNA reads as TGTGCCAGCAGCTTAGCGCCAGGGGGGGTCAATCAGCCCCAGCATTTT. It codes for CASSLAPGGVNQPQHF.

The V and J genes are TRBV9 and TRBJ1-3, with unresolved D. The CDR3 length is 12 residues. V was clipped by 3 bases and J by 2 bases, with 3 bases between them. Germline loops: CDR1 SGDLS, CDR2 YYNGEE. The CDR3: CASSATGNTIYF. In DNA form, the CDR3 reads TGTGCCAGCAGCGCCACTGGAAACACCATATATTTT.

This clonotype showed up just a few times. CDR3 nucleotides: TGTGCCAGCAGCTTGGGGACAGGAGGCGACCAAGAGACCCAGTACTTC. Its protein product is CASSLGTGGDQETQYF. The chain employs TRBV5-8 and TRBJ2-5, with TRBD1 matching 7 bases. This CDR3 contains 16 residues. Looked up from germline, CDR1 is SGHTS and CDR2 is YDEGEE. Trimming took 0 bases from V and 0 from J; bases not matched to a gene: 5.

Of note for this clonotype: One end of the junction is discordant with germline, which a read error may explain. The rearrangement uses TRBV4-2 and TRBJ2-1; 8 bases map to TRBD1. The CDR3 has 18 residues. The V gene's germline CDR1 is LGHNA and CDR2 YNFKEQ. CDR3 in DNA: TGTGCCAACAGCCAAGTGTCAGGGGGCGATATGAAGGGCAATGAGCAGTTCTTC. This encodes CANSQVSGGDMKGNEQFF.

The chain joins TRBV20-1 to TRBJ2-7; 8 bases fit TRBD2. This CDR3 has 15 amino acids. Germline V CDR1 and CDR2: DFQATT, SNEGSKA (reference sequence). J gave up 2 bases and V 3 bases, and 9 bases lay outside the gene matches. The CDR3 spells CSASDSAGGAYEQYF. As DNA, the CDR3 is TGCAGTGCTAGTGACTCTGCGGGAGGCGCCTACGAGCAGTACTTC.

This clonotype was found a few times. The chain joins TRBV29-1 to TRBJ2-5; maybe TRBD1 (5 bases). Germline assignment: CDR1 SQVTM and CDR2 ANQGSEA. Trimming removed 7 bases at V and 7 bases at J, with 19 bases between. This CDR3 is 13 amino acids long. CDR3 in amino acids: CSAGLVGLGTQYF. The CDR3 nucleotides are TGCAGCGCTGGCCTGGTGGGGCTGGGGACCCAGTACTTC.

Only a few counts were recorded for this clonotype. V usage is TRBV12-3 or TRBV12-4 and J usage is TRBJ2-4, with TRBD1 matching over 11 bases. This CDR3 is built from 14 residues. J lost 7 bases, V lost 5 bases, and 4 bases had no gene match. The CDR3 DNA is TGTGCCAGCAGTCGGACAGGGGGCGCGAACATTCAGTACTTC. Amino acid sequence: CASSRTGGANIQYF.